One sample yielded the 16 T cell receptor beta chains listed below, sequenced in a study of T-cell memory formation after mild COVID-19. TCRdb used MiXCR to reprocess the 5' RACE reads, holding one entry per CDR3 protein. The data contain hundreds of thousands of distinct CDR3 sequences, 15% to 17% of them seen just once; the ten biggest clones take up 2% to 2.5%. Input material: PBMCs or a T cell subset sorted from them (not recorded which). These receptors were taken from an adult woman who had mild COVID-19 (a few samples of this study predate the infection). Cell type and time point are not known.

V and J are TRBV7-9 and TRBJ1-1; a weak D match, TRBD1 (5 bases). The CDR3 consists of 14 residues. The ends were cut back, 5 bases at V and 1 base at J, with 11 bases in the middle. Germline CDR1 is SEHNR and CDR2 is FQNEAQ (reference sequence). Here the CDR3 reads CASSARDQNTEAFF. CDR3 DNA sequence: TGTGCCAGCAGCGCCCGGGACCAGAACACTGAAGCTTTCTTT.

This clonotype was found many times. The rearrangement joins TRBV7-2 to TRBJ2-3, with D maybe TRBD2 (5 bases). The germline gives CDR1 SGHTA, CDR2 FQGNSA. CDR3 length: 18 amino acids. Trimming shortened V by 4 bases and J by 9 bases, and 29 bases separated the two germline ends. The CDR3 loop reads CASSSPLAWLGIIGTQYF. The CDR3 bases are TGTGCCAGCAGCTCCCCGCTAGCTTGGCTGGGGATTATAGGGACGCAGTATTTT.

The chain employs TRBV6-6 and TRBJ1-6; D uncertain. The CDR3 is made up of 14 amino acids. In germline, CDR1 is MNHNY, CDR2 SVGAGI (reference sequence). The V end lost 7 bases, the J end lost 11 bases, and 18 bases lay between the germline ends. The CDR3 DNA sequence: TGTGCCAGCACCCCCGAGGAGGGAATCACACCCCTCCACTTT. Translated: CASTPEEGITPLHF.

This clonotype was recorded many times. The chain combines TRBV20-1 with TRBJ2-1; D is perhaps TRBD2 (5 bases). Between the trimmed V and J ends, which lost 1 base and 0 bases, there was a span of 16 bases. The CDR3 contains 17 residues. Germline assignment: CDR1 DFQATT and CDR2 SNEGSKA (reference sequence). CDR3 sequence: CSARVLGGLSSYNEQFF. The CDR3 nucleotides read TGCAGTGCTAGAGTTCTCGGAGGCCTGAGCTCCTACAATGAGCAGTTCTTC.

The chain links TRBV7-8 to TRBJ1-2; D may be TRBD1 (6 bases). CDR1 is SGHVS and CDR2 is FQNEAQ in the germline V gene. Trimming cost V 4 bases and J 5 bases, with 14 bases left between them. There are 14 residues in the CDR3. The CDR3 DNA reads TGTGCCAGCAGCTACAGGGATACGTCTTATGGCTACACCTTC. Its translation: CASSYRDTSYGYTF.

There are many counts of this clonotype. V and J are TRBV18 and TRBJ2-7, with 7 bases matching TRBD1. The CDR3 length is 15 residues. The germline V gene encodes CDR1 KGHSH and CDR2 LQKENI. J lost 6 bases, V lost 1 base, and 9 bases had no gene match. The CDR3 is CASSPRGQPLTEQYF. Written as DNA, the CDR3 is TGTGCCAGCTCACCACGGGGACAGCCACTGACCGAGCAGTACTTC.

This clonotype was counted only a few times. The V call is TRBV7-2, the J call TRBJ1-2; tentatively, D is TRBD1 (6 bases). Germline-derived CDR1 and CDR2 are SGHTA and FQGNSA. The V end was cut by 0 bases, the J end by 2 bases, with 13 bases between. The length of the CDR3 is 16 residues. CDR3 loop: CASSLAAGAVNYGYTF. The DNA for the CDR3 is TGTGCCAGCAGCTTAGCAGCGGGGGCGGTCAACTATGGCTACACCTTC.

This clonotype showed up just a few times. The chain combines TRBV11-1 with TRBJ2-5; D uncertain. Germline CDR1 is SGHAT and CDR2 is FQDESV (reference sequence). The CDR3 has 14 residues. V lost 9 bases and J lost 1, with 15 bases in between. DNA for the CDR3: TGTGCCAGTGGTGGCAGGCCTATCCAAGAGACCCAGTACTTC. Residues: CASGGRPIQETQYF.

The V and J genes are TRBV7-9 and TRBJ2-7, with D unresolved. The CDR3 is 12 residues long. V was trimmed by 5 bases and J by 3 bases, leaving 8 bases between them. Per germline, CDR1 SEHNR and CDR2 FQNEAQ (reference sequence). In DNA, the CDR3 is TGTGCCAGCAGCCGAGATCACTACGAGCAGTACTTC. Its translation is CASSRDHYEQYF.

This chain connects TRBV20-1 to TRBJ2-1; 13 bases are a match to TRBD2. Unmatched junction bases numbered 10, after V lost 3 bases and J lost 8 bases. The CDR3 runs 16 residues. CDR1 is DFQATT, CDR2 SNEGSKA, per germline (reference sequence). CDR3: CSARAPLAGGWDEQFF. The CDR3 DNA reads as TGCAGTGCTAGGGCGCCACTAGCGGGAGGGTGGGATGAGCAGTTCTTC.

This clonotype was detected many times. The V and J genes are TRBV29-1 and TRBJ2-6; D gene unclear. CDR1 is SQVTM and CDR2 is ANQGSEA in the germline V gene. There are 15 residues in the CDR3. Trimming shortened V by 4 bases and J by 3 bases, and 13 bases separated the two germline ends. CDR3 bases: TGCAGCGTTGCAGCTCCAACCATTGGGGCCAACGTCCTGACTTTC. Amino acids: CSVAAPTIGANVLTF. Drawing the rest from reference TRBV29-1 and TRBJ2-6, the complete variable domain is SAVISQKPSRDICQRGTSLTIQCQVDSQVTMMFWYRQQPGQSLTLIATANQGSEATYESGFVIDKFPISRPNLTFSTLTVSNMSPEDSSIYLCSVAAPTIGANVLTFGAGSRLTVL.

This chain joins TRBV6-5 and TRBJ1-1, with D unresolved. This CDR3 has 16 amino acids. Trimming removed 2 bases at V and 2 bases at J, with 15 bases between. Germline values: CDR1 MNHEY, CDR2 SVGAGI. CDR3 sequence (DNA): TGTGCCAGCAGTTACATTCGGAGAGCTACCAACACTGAAGCTTTCTTT. Translated: CASSYIRRATNTEAFF.

The chain employs TRBV5-6 and TRBJ2-2, with D perhaps matching TRBD1 or TRBD2 (6 bases each). In germline, CDR1 is SGHDT, CDR2 YYEEEE. Trimming pared 2 bases from V and 2 bases from J, leaving 13 bases between. The CDR3 runs to 16 residues. CDR3 sequence (DNA): TGTGCCAGCAGCTTATTTCAGGGGACTAACACCGGGGAGCTGTTTTTT. Translating it yields CASSLFQGTNTGELFF.

The table lists this clonotype with a few counts. This chain connects TRBV7-6 to TRBJ2-3; D perhaps matches TRBD1 (5 bases). The V gene's germline CDR1 is SGHVS and CDR2 FNYEAQ. The CDR3 is 14 amino acids. The V end was cut by 1 base, the J end by 5 bases, with 10 bases between. CDR3 region: CASSLGGPEDTQYF. The CDR3 region has the DNA TGTGCCAGCAGCTTAGGGGGCCCCGAAGATACGCAGTATTTT. The entire variable domain, with the rest obtained from reference TRBV7-6 and TRBJ2-3, is as follows: GAGVSQSPRYKVTKRGQDVALRCDPISGHVSLYWYRQALGQGPEFLTYFNYEAQQDKSGLPNDRFSAERPEGSISTLTIQRTEQRDSAMYRCASSLGGPEDTQYFGPGTRLTVL.

The J gene is TRBJ1-4, the V gene TRBV9; D might be TRBD1 (5 bases). CDR3 length: 16 amino acids. V was pared by 4 bases and J by 5 bases, with 18 bases between. CDR1 and CDR2 from the germline V gene are SGDLS and YYNGEE. The CDR3 spells CASSSFGRGANEKLFF. The CDR3 bases are TGTGCCAGCAGCTCCTTCGGGAGAGGGGCGAATGAAAAACTGTTTTTT.

The table lists this clonotype with a few counts. The chain couples TRBV18 to TRBJ2-1, with 9 bases matching TRBD1. J gave up 6 bases and V 4 bases, and 7 bases lay outside the gene matches. The CDR3 is 15 residues long. Per germline, CDR1 KGHSH and CDR2 LQKENI. The CDR3 loop reads CASSLGTGRVNEQFF. CDR3 nucleotides: TGTGCCAGCTCACTTGGGACAGGGAGAGTCAATGAGCAGTTCTTC.